This T cell receptor (beta chain) is from a study of beta chain features in type 1 diabetes. Study findings and constraints: The naive, central memory and Treg TCRB repertoires looked more alike in patients than they did in healthy donors.

The isolated RNA, all of it, was reverse transcribed, so expressed TCRB transcripts were what got sequenced. The protocol was immunoSEQ multiplex PCR, while the TCRdb copy is restricted to in-frame clones and leaves out a portion. The sample has 330,000 or so clones, around 15% seen once. Germline V gene data show CDR1 as SQVTM and CDR2 as ANQGSEA. The CDR3 spans 12 residues. Sorting with CD45RO/CCR7/CD25/CD127/CD95/CD27 yielded naive, central memory, regulatory and stem-like memory CD4+ cells. A remark on this clone: Antigen specificity is unknown.

Sequencing was carried out using central memory CD4+ T cells from blood. This receptor was taken from a man younger than 40 in good health. The chain joins TRBV29-1 to TRBJ2-7; D is unclear. CDR3 nucleotides: TGCAGGACTTCGGACGGGTTAGGGGAGCAGTACTTC. This encodes CRTSDGLGEQYF.